This TCR beta chain was obtained from a study of blood T cells in healthy people across ages. Study overall: In model experiments, template switching was able to capture about one barcoded beta molecule for every two T cells that were present.

With a J-beta primer mix and a sample-barcoded 5' primer, a second PCR ran roughly 6 to 12 cycles. TCRdb reprocessed the 5' RACE reads with MiXCR, giving one entry per CDR3 protein. The sample has hundreds of thousands of distinct CDR3 sequences; approximately 52% are singletons. The length of the CDR3 is 14 residues. J was trimmed by 3 bases and V by 8 bases; bases with no gene match: 7. The V gene's germline CDR1 is MNHNY and CDR2 SVGAGI (reference sequence). The amount of total RNA extracted per sample was at least 5 micrograms. With respect to this clonotype: Its antigen is currently unknown.

Whole-study results and caveats: It was held that diversity estimates obtained from one million T cells represented underestimates.

The chain joins TRBV6-6 to TRBJ2-3, with 8 bases fitting TRBD1. The receptor's source is an elderly woman in good health. The sample comprised blood. The CDR3 DNA reads TGTGCCAGCGGAAGGGACAGGAGAACAGATACGCAGTATTTT. It encodes CASGRDRRTDTQYF.